Below are 21 T cell receptor beta chains sequenced from a single sample in a study of identical twins. TCRdb ran MiXCR on the 5' RACE reads and lists one entry per CDR3 protein. Of 600,000 to 700,000 distinct CDR3 sequences in the sample, 20% to 25% were seen once. The same data also contributed to another study, on T cells expressing NK-cell markers.

The sample consisted of PBMCs. The receptor set was obtained from a woman younger than 30 in good health.

J is TRBJ2-1 and V is TRBV20-1; 14 bases are a match to TRBD2. The germline CDR1 and CDR2 sequences are DFQATT and SNEGSKA (reference sequence). CDR3 size: 14 residues. J gave up 8 bases and V 5 bases, and 5 bases lay outside the gene matches. The CDR3 here is CSAPGLAGAYEQFF. CDR3 bases: TGCAGTGCTCCGGGACTAGCGGGAGCCTATGAGCAGTTCTTC.

The rearrangement uses TRBV10-3 and TRBJ2-3; no clear D. Between the trimmed V and J ends, which lost 4 bases and 0 bases, there was a span of 5 bases. The CDR3 length is 13 residues. The germline V gene encodes CDR1 ENHRY and CDR2 SYGVKD. The CDR3 bases are TGTGCCATCAGTGGAGAGAGCACAGATACGCAGTATTTT. This sequence encodes CAISGESTDTQYF.

This clonotype was seen only a few times. The rearrangement uses TRBV2 and TRBJ2-1, with D perhaps matching TRBD2 (6 bases). Germline V gene sequence: CDR1 SNHLY, CDR2 FYNNEI. This CDR3 has 14 residues. The V end was cut by 4 bases, the J end by 6 bases, with 13 bases between. The CDR3 loop reads CASSVGGNRNEQFF. Written as DNA, the CDR3 is TGTGCCAGCAGTGTGGGAGGAAATCGCAATGAGCAGTTCTTC.

The gene calls are TRBV12-3 or TRBV12-4 and TRBJ2-1; D may be TRBD1 or TRBD2 (5 bases each). The CDR3 totals 14 residues. V was clipped by 3 bases and J by 4 bases, with 10 bases between them. The CDR3, as DNA: TGTGCCAGCAGTTTCGGGACCCTTTACAATGAGCAGTTCTTC. This sequence encodes CASSFGTLYNEQFF.

The chain recombines TRBV20-1 with TRBJ2-7, with TRBD1 matching 7 bases. In germline, CDR1 is DFQATT, CDR2 SNEGSKA (reference sequence). The CDR3 consists of 14 residues. J was trimmed by 7 bases and V by 1 base; bases with no gene match: 10. CDR3 region: CSARVRRGGGEQYF. For the CDR3, the DNA is TGCAGTGCTAGAGTGCGGCGAGGGGGCGGGGAGCAGTACTTC.

The chain couples TRBV27 to TRBJ1-6, with 7 bases fitting TRBD1. V lost 6 bases, J lost 9 bases, and 8 bases stayed unmatched. CDR3 length: 14 residues. Germline-derived CDR1 and CDR2 are MNHEY and SMNVEV (reference sequence). This chain's CDR3 is CASSYRGGSSPLHF. As DNA, the CDR3 is TGTGCCAGCAGCTACAGGGGCGGGAGTTCACCCCTCCACTTT.

J is TRBJ1-2 and V is TRBV29-1; D may be TRBD1 (5 bases). The CDR3 extends over 14 amino acids. Germline CDR1 SQVTM, CDR2 ANQGSEA. V lost 7 bases, J lost 0 bases, and 15 bases lay in between. This CDR3 reads CSGADSGSNYGYTF. The CDR3 nucleotides are TGCAGCGGAGCCGACAGCGGATCTAACTATGGCTACACCTTC. Variable domain in full (rest from reference TRBV29-1 and TRBJ1-2): SAVISQKPSRDICQRGTSLTIQCQVDSQVTMMFWYRQQPGQSLTLIATANQGSEATYESGFVIDKFPISRPNLTFSTLTVSNMSPEDSSIYLCSGADSGSNYGYTFGSGTRLTVV.

Only a few counts were recorded for this clonotype. The chain links TRBV12-3 or TRBV12-4 to TRBJ1-1; no clear D gene. This CDR3 spans 15 amino acids. Trimming cost V 3 bases and J 1 base, with 12 bases left between them. For the CDR3, the DNA is TGTGCCAGCAGTTTTGATGACGGACCGAACACTGAAGCTTTCTTT. As protein: CASSFDDGPNTEAFF.

The CDR3 DNA follows: TGTGCCAGCAGCTCGTCCAGGGCGGGCGATTCACCCCTCCACTTT. Translation: CASSSSRAGDSPLHF. This sequence joins TRBV7-2 and TRBJ1-6, with a weak D call TRBD1 (5 bases). The CDR3 length is 15 residues. Looked up from germline, CDR1 is SGHTA and CDR2 is FQGNSA. The V end was cut by 4 bases, the J end by 8 bases, with 15 bases between.

This clonotype was seen a handful of times. The CDR3 DNA sequence: TGCAGCGTTGTGGTTAGGAGCTCCTACAATGAGCAGTTCTTC. Its translation is CSVVVRSSYNEQFF. The chain has TRBV29-1 and TRBJ2-1; no firm D call. The V and J ends lost 4 bases and 0 bases respectively, with 10 bases between them. The CDR3 has 14 residues. Germline assignment: CDR1 SQVTM and CDR2 ANQGSEA.

The sample holds a few counts of this clonotype. The J gene is TRBJ1-5, the V gene TRBV6-1; D is uncertain. Germline assignment: CDR1 MNHNS and CDR2 SASEGT. Trimming took off 5 bases at V and 7 bases at J, with 12 bases between the two ends. CDR3 size: 13 residues. CDR3 nucleotide sequence: TGTGCCAGCAGTCAGTGGAGAGGGCAGCCCCAGCATTTT. Its translation: CASSQWRGQPQHF.

This chain connects TRBV12-3 or TRBV12-4 to TRBJ2-3, with 8 bases identical to TRBD2. The CDR3 runs 17 residues. Trimming removed 11 bases from V and 2 bases from J; junction bases left unmatched: 18. CDR3 nucleotides: TGTGCCTTCAGTTTCGAGCCGGGACTAGGGAACACAGATACGCAGTATTTT. Its protein product is CAFSFEPGLGNTDTQYF.

There are many counts of this clonotype. The gene calls are TRBV12-3 or TRBV12-4 and TRBJ2-1; 10 nucleotides agree with TRBD1. The CDR3 extends over 12 amino acids. Germline trimming cut 6 bases from V and 7 bases from J; bases unmatched to any gene: 0. The CDR3 DNA is TGTGCCAGCAGGGACAGGGGGAATGAGCAGTTCTTC. The encoded protein is CASRDRGNEQFF.

In this sample, this clonotype turned up a few times. V usage is TRBV20-1 and J usage is TRBJ2-3; no definite D call. Germline values: CDR1 DFQATT, CDR2 SNEGSKA (reference sequence). CDR3 length: 9 amino acids. The V and J ends lost 7 bases and 5 bases respectively, with 4 bases between them. CDR3 DNA: TGCAGTGTGGGAGATACGCAGTATTTT. This gives the protein CSVGDTQYF.

This clonotype has at least ten counts. The chain uses TRBV20-1 and TRBJ2-1, with no clear D. The CDR3 spans 14 residues. CDR1 DFQATT and CDR2 SNEGSKA come from the germline V gene (reference sequence). The germline V and J ends were trimmed by 6 bases and 6 bases, with 18 bases remaining between them. The CDR3 sequence: CSANNPVSSNEQFF. CDR3 nucleotide sequence: TGCAGTGCCAATAATCCGGTGTCTAGCAATGAGCAGTTCTTC.

Ten or more counts support this clonotype. The rearrangement uses TRBV5-1 and TRBJ2-1; D is ambiguous. Germline V gene sequence: CDR1 SGHRS, CDR2 YFSETQ. CDR3 length equals 14 residues. With 0 bases removed from V and 1 base from J, the gap between germline ends came to 5 bases. CDR3 loop: CASSLEASYNEQFF. DNA of the CDR3: TGCGCCAGCAGCTTGGAGGCGTCCTACAATGAGCAGTTCTTC.

The chain recombines TRBV9 with TRBJ2-3; no clear D gene. Germline assignment: CDR1 SGDLS and CDR2 YYNGEE. Trimming took off 0 bases at V and 2 bases at J, with 19 bases between the two ends. The CDR3 is 18 amino acids. CDR3 residues: CASSVGAHSPPYTDTQYF. The CDR3 nucleotides are TGTGCCAGCAGCGTAGGGGCGCACTCCCCACCCTACACAGATACGCAGTATTTT.

There are a few counts of this clonotype. This chain links TRBV20-1 with TRBJ1-1; D is unresolved. V was clipped by 3 bases and J by 10 bases, with 15 bases between them. Germline V gene data show CDR1 as DFQATT and CDR2 as SNEGSKA (reference sequence). There are 12 residues in the CDR3. CDR3 protein: CSARSPGRAAFF. The CDR3, as DNA: TGCAGTGCTAGGTCCCCGGGGAGGGCAGCTTTCTTT.

This chain uses TRBV7-8 with TRBJ2-1; D remains unclear. The CDR3 covers 13 residues. Germline CDR1 SGHVS, CDR2 FQNEAQ. V gave up 5 bases and J gave up 7 bases, with 12 bases separating them. DNA for the CDR3: TGTGCCAGCAGCATGGACCGTCGGAATGAGCAGTTCTTC. The encoded protein is CASSMDRRNEQFF.

This clonotype was seen many times. This sequence joins TRBV12-3 or TRBV12-4 and TRBJ1-1; possible D gene TRBD1, 5 bases. The CDR3 covers 13 residues. V was clipped by 7 bases and J by 10 bases, with 19 bases between them. The CDR3 DNA sequence: TGTGCCAGCAACGCTCTATGGGGCTTGGGAGCTTTCTTT. Protein: CASNALWGLGAFF.

The chain couples TRBV20-1 to TRBJ2-1; D perhaps matches TRBD1 (6 bases). Trimming stripped 1 base from V and 1 base from J, with 11 bases between. Germline CDR1 reads DFQATT; CDR2 reads SNEGSKA (reference sequence). This CDR3 comprises 15 residues. CDR3 sequence (DNA): TGCAGTGCTAGAGTCCAGGGGAGATCCTACAATGAGCAGTTCTTC. Encoded protein: CSARVQGRSYNEQFF.